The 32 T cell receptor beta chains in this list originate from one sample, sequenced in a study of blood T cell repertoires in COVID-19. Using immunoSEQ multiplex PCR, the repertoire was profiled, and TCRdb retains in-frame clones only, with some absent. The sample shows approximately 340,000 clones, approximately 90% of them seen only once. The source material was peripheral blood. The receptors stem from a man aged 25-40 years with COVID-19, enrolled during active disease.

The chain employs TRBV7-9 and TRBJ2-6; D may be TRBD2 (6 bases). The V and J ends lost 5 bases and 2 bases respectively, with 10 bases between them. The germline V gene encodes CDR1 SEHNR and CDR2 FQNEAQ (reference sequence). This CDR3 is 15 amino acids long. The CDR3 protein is CASSTGGAGANVLTF. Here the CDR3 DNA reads TGTGCCAGCAGCACGGGCGGGGCTGGGGCCAACGTCCTGACTTTC.

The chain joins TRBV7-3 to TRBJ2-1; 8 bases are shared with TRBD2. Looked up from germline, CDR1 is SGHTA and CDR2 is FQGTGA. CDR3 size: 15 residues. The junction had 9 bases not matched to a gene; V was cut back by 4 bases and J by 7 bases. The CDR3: CASSSFSGTGNEQFF. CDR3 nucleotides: TGTGCCAGCAGCTCATTTAGCGGGACGGGGAATGAGCAGTTCTTC.

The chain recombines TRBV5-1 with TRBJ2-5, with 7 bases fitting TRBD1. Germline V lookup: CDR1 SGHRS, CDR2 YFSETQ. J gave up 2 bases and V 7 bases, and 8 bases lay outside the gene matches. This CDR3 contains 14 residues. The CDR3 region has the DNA TGCGCCAGCTCTCAGGGACAGCTTCAAGAGACCCAGTACTTC. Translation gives CASSQGQLQETQYF.

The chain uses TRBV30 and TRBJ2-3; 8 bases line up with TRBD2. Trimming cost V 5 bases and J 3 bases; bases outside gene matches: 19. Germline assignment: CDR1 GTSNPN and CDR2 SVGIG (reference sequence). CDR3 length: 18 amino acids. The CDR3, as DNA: TGTGCCTGGGATAGGAATAGCGGGGCTCGTGGGGGTACAGATACGCAGTATTTT. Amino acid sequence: CAWDRNSGARGGTDTQYF.

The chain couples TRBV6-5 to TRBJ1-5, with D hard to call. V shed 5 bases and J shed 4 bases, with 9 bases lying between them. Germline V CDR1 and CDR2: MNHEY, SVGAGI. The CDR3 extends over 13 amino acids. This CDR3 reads CASSTTGNQPQHF. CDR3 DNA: TGTGCCAGCAGTACGACGGGGAATCAGCCCCAGCATTTT.

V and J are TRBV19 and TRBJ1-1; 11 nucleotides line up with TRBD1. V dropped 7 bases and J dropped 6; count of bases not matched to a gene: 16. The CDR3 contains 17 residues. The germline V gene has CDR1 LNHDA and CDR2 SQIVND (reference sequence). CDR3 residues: CASKVLSTGQGGPEAFF. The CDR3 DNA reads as TGTGCCAGTAAAGTTTTATCGACGGGACAGGGGGGACCTGAAGCTTTCTTT.

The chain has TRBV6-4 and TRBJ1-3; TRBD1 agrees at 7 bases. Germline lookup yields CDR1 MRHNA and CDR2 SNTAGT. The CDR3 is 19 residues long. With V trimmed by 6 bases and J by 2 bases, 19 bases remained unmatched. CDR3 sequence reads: CASRTGQTSVPRPGNTIYF. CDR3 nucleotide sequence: TGTGCCAGCAGGACGGGACAGACCTCAGTTCCTCGCCCTGGAAACACCATATATTTT.

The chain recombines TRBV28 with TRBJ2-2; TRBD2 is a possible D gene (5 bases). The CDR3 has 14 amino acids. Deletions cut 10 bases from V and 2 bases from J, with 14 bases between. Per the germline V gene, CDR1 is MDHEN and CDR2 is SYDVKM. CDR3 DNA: TGTGCCACCAAGACCGGGATTAACACCGGGGAGCTGTTTTTT. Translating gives CATKTGINTGELFF.

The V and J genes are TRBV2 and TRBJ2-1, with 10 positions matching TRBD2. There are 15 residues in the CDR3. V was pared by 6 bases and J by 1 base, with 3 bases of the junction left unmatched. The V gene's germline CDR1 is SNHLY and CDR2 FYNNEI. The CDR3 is CASRGAGGSYNEQFF. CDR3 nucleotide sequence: TGTGCCAGCAGGGGAGCGGGAGGGTCCTACAATGAGCAGTTCTTC.

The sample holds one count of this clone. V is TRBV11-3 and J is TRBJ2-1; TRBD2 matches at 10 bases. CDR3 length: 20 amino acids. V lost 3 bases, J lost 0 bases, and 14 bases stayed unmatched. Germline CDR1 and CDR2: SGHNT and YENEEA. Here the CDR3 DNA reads TGTGCCAGCAGCTTTGGGAGCGGGAGGGAAGGGGGAAGCTCCTACAATGAGCAGTTCTTC. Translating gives CASSFGSGREGGSSYNEQFF.

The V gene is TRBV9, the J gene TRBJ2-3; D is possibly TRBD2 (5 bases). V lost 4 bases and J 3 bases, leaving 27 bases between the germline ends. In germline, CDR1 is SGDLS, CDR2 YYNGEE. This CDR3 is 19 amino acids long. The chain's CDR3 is CASSPGLGVVIKKTDTQYF. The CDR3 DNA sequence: TGTGCCAGCAGCCCCGGACTCGGTGTAGTCATAAAAAAAACAGATACGCAGTATTTT.

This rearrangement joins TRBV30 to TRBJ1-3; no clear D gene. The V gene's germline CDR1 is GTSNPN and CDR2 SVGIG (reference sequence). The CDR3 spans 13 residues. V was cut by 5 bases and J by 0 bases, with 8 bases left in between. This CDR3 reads CAWDESSGNTIYF. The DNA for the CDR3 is TGTGCCTGGGACGAGAGCTCTGGAAACACCATATATTTT.

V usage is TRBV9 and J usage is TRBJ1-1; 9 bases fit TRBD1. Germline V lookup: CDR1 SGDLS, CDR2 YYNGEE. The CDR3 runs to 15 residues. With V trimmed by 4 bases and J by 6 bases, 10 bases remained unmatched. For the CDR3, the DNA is TGTGCCAGCAGCCCTCCGGGACAGGGACTCGCTGAAGCTTTCTTT. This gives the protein CASSPPGQGLAEAFF.

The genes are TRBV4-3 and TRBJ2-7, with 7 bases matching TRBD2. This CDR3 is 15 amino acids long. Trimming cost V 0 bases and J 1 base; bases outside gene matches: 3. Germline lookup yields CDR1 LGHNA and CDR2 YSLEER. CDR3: CASSQEEGLSYEQYF. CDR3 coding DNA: TGCGCCAGCAGCCAAGAGGAGGGACTATCCTACGAGCAGTACTTC.

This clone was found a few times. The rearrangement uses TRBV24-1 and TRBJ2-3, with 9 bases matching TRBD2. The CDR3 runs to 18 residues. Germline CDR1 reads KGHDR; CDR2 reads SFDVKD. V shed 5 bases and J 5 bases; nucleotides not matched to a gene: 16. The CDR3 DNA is TGTGCCACCAGTGCCCTAGGGGCATTAGCGGGAGTAAAAGATACGCAGTATTTT. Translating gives CATSALGALAGVKDTQYF.

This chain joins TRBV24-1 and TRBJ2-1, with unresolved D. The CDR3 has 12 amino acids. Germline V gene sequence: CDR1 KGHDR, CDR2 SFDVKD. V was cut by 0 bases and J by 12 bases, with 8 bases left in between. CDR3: CATSDLGVGQFF. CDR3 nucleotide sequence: TGTGCCACCAGTGATTTGGGTGTCGGGCAGTTCTTC.

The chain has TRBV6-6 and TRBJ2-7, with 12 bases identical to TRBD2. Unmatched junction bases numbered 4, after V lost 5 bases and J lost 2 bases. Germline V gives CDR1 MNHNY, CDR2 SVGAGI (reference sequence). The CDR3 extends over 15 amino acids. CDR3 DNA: TGTGCCAGCAGTATTCTAGCGGGAGGGCCCTACGAGCAGTACTTC. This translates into CASSILAGGPYEQYF.

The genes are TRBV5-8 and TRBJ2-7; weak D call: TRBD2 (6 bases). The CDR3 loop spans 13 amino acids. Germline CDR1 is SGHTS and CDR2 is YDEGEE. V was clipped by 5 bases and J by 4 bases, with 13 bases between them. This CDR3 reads CASSRGTFYEQYF. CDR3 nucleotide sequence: TGTGCCAGCAGTCGGGGGACGTTTTACGAGCAGTACTTC.

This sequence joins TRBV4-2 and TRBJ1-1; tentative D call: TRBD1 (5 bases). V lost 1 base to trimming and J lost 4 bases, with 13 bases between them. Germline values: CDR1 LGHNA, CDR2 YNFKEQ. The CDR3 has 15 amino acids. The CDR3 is CASSQVGLGGTEAFF. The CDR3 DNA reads TGTGCCAGCAGCCAAGTAGGCCTGGGGGGCACTGAAGCTTTCTTT.

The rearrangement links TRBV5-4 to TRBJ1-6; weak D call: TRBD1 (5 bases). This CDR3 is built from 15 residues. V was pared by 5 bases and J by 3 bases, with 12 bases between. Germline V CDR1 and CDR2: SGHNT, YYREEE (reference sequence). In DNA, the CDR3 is TGTGCCAGCAGTGACCAGGGCCTCTATAATTCACCCCTCCACTTT. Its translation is CASSDQGLYNSPLHF.

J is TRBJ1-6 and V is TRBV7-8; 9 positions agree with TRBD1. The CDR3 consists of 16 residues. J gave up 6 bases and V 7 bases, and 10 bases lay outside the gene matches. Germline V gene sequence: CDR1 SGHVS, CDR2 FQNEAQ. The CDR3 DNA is TGTGCCAGCACTTCTGACAGGGGGGGAACTAATTCACCCCTCCACTTT. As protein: CASTSDRGGTNSPLHF.

CDR3 sequence: CASSPRGGSHNEQFF. As DNA, the CDR3 is TGTGCCAGCTCACCACGAGGCGGGAGCCACAATGAGCAGTTCTTC. The rearrangement links TRBV18 to TRBJ2-1, with TRBD2 identical over 7 bases. The CDR3 runs to 15 residues. With V trimmed by 1 base and J by 5 bases, 5 bases remained unmatched. The germline V gene has CDR1 KGHSH and CDR2 LQKENI.

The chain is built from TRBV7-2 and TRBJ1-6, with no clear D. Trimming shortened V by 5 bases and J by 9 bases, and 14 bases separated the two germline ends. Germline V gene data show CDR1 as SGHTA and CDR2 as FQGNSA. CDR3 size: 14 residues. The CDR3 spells CASSIGPLGSPLHF. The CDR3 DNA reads TGTGCCAGCAGCATAGGGCCCCTTGGTTCACCCCTCCACTTT.

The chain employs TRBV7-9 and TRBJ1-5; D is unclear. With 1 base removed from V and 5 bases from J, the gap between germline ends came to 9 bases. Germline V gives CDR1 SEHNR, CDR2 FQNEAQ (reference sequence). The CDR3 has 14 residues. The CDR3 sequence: CASSLGGLDQPQHF. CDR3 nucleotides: TGTGCCAGCAGCTTAGGAGGTTTGGATCAGCCCCAGCATTTT.

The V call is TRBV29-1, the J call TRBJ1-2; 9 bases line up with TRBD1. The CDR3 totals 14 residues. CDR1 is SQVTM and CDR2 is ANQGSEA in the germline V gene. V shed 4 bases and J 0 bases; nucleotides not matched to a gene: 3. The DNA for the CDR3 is TGCAGCGTTGTCGGACAGGGGACTAACTATGGCTACACCTTC. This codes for CSVVGQGTNYGYTF.

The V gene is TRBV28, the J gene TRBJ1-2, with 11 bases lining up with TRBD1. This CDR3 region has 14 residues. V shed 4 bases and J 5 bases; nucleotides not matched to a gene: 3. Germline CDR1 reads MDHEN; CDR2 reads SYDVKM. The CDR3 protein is CASSWTGGGYGYTF. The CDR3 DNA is TGTGCCAGCAGTTGGACAGGGGGCGGGTATGGCTACACCTTC.

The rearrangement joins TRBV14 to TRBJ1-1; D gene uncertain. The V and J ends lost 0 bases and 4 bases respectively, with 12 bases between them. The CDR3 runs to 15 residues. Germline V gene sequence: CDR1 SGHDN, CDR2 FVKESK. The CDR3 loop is CASSQDLRGFTEAFF. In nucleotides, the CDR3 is TGTGCCAGCAGCCAAGATCTGCGGGGTTTCACTGAAGCTTTCTTT.

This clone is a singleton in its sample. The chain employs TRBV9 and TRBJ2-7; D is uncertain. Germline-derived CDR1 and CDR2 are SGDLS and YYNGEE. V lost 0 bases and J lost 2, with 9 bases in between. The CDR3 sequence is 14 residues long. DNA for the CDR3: TGTGCCAGCAGCGTAGACAGCCAAACCTACGAGCAGTACTTC. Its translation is CASSVDSQTYEQYF.

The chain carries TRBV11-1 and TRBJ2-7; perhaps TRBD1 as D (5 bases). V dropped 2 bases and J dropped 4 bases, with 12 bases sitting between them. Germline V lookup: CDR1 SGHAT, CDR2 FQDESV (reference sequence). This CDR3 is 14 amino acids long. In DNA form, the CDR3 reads TGTGCCAGCAGCTTATTGTCAGGGTCATACGAGCAGTACTTC. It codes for CASSLLSGSYEQYF.

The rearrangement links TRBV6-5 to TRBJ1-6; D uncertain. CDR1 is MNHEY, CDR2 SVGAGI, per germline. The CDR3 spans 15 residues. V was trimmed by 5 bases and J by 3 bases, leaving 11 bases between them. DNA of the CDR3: TGTGCCAGCAGTATAGGACTCTACTATAATTCACCCCTCCACTTT. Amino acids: CASSIGLYYNSPLHF.

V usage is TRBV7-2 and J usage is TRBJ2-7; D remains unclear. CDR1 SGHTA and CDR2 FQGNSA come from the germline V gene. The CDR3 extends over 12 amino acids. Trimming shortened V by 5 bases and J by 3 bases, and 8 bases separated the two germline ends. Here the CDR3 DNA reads TGTGCCAGCAGCGCTAACTTCTACGAGCAGTACTTC. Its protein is CASSANFYEQYF.

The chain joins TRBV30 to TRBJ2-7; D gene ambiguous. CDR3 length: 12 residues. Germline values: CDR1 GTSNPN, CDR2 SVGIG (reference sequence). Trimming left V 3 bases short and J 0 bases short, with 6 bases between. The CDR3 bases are TGTGCCTGGAGGCTCAGCTCCTACGAGCAGTACTTC. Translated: CAWRLSSYEQYF.